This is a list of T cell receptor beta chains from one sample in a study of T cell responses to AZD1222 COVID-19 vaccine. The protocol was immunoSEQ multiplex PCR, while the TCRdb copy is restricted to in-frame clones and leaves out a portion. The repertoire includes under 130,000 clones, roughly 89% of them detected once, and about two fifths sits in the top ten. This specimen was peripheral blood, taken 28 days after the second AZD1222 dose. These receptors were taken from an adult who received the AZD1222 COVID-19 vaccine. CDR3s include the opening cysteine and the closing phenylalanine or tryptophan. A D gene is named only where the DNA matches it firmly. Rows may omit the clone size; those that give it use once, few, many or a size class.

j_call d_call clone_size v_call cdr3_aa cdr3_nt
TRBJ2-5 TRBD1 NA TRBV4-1 CASSQLVGQGGETQYF TGCGCCAGCAGCCAACTAGTGGGACAGGGTGGAGAGACCCAGTACTTC
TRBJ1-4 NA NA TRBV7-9 CASSLAAAGPNEKLFF TGTGCCAGCAGCTTAGCGGCAGCGGGGCCTAATGAAAAACTGTTTTTT
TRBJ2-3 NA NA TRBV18 CASSPSLGGSYTQYF TGTGCCAGCTCGCCATCCTTAGGGGGGAGCTATACGCAGTATTTT
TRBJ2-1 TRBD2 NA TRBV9 CASSVEPSGLGYNEQFF TGTGCCAGCAGCGTAGAACCTAGCGGTTTGGGCTACAATGAGCAGTTCTTC
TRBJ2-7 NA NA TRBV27 CASSFVSGTPTPYEQYF TGTGCCAGCAGTTTCGTCTCCGGGACACCGACCCCCTACGAGCAGTACTTC
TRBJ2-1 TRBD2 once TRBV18 CASSPIAGGGYEQFF TGTGCCAGCTCACCAATAGCGGGAGGTGGTTATGAGCAGTTCTTC
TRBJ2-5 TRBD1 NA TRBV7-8 CASSKRTGLEETQYF TGTGCCAGCAGCAAAAGGACAGGGTTAGAAGAGACCCAGTACTTC
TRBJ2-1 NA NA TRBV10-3 CAISESQALQFF TGTGCCATCAGTGAGTCCCAGGCCCTTCAGTTCTTC
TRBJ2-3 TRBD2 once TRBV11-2 CASSKGTSGTRTDTQYF TGTGCCAGCAGCAAAGGGACTAGCGGGACACGCACAGATACGCAGTATTTT
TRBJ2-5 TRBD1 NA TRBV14 CASSQGTGTGVETQYF TGTGCCAGCAGCCAAGGGACCGGGACAGGGGTAGAGACCCAGTACTTC
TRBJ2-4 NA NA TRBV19 CASSSGEVLGIQYF TGTGCCAGTAGCTCCGGGGAGGTGCTAGGCATTCAGTACTTC
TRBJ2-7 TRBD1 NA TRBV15 CATSRATGAYEQYF TGTGCCACCAGCAGGGCTACAGGGGCCTACGAGCAGTACTTC
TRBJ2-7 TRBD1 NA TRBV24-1 CAIARGQGLDEQYF TGTGCCATCGCCCGTGGACAGGGGTTAGACGAGCAGTACTTC
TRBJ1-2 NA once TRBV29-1 CSVGPSYGYTF TGCAGCGTTGGTCCTAGCTATGGCTACACCTTC
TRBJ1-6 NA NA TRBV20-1 CSASDGSTGSPLHF TGCAGTGCTAGTGATGGTTCCACTGGTTCACCCCTCCACTTT
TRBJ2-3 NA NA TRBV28 CASSFVSGSDTQYF TGTGCCAGCAGTTTCGTGAGCGGCTCAGATACGCAGTATTTT
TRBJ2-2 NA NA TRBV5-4 CASSLLQDTGELFF TGTGCCAGCAGCTTACTACAGGACACCGGGGAGCTGTTTTTT
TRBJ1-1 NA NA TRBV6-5 CASSYGQVTNTEAFF TGTGCCAGCAGTTACGGGCAGGTTACGAACACTGAAGCTTTCTTT
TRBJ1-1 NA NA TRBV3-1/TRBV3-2 CASSRMNTEAFF TGTGCCAGCAGCCGCATGAACACTGAAGCTTTCTTT
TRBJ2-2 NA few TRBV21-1 CASSKDNAGELFF TGTGCCAGCAGCAAGGACAATGCCGGGGAGCTGTTTTTT
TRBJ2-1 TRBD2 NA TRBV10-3 CAISARTSGIYNEQFF TGTGCCATCAGTGCCCGGACTAGCGGGATCTACAATGAGCAGTTCTTC
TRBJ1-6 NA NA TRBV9 CASSSSNAAGNSPLHF TGTGCCAGCAGCTCCTCGAACGCAGCCGGTAATTCACCCCTCCACTTT